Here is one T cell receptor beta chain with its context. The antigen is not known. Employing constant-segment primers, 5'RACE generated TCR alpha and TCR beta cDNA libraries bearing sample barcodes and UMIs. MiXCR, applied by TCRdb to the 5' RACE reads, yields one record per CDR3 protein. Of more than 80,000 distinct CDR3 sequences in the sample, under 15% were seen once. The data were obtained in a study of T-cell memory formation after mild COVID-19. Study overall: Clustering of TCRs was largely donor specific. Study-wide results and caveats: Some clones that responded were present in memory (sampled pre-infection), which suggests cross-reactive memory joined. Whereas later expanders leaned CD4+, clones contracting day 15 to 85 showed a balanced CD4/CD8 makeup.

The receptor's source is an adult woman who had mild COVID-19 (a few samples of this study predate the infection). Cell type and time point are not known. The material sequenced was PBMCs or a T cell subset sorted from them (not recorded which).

The CDR3 DNA reads TGCAGCGTTGTAGCGGGAGTTTACGAGCAGTACTTC. It is translated as CSVVAGVYEQYF. The chain recombines TRBV29-1 with TRBJ2-7; TRBD2 agrees at 9 bases. The V and J ends lost 4 bases and 4 bases, in that order; junction bases with no gene match: 2. Germline-derived CDR1 and CDR2 are SQVTM and ANQGSEA. This CDR3 is 12 amino acids long.